This T cell receptor (beta chain) is drawn from a study of blood T cell repertoires in COVID-19. Study-wide context: Samples taken during acute and convalescent COVID-19 were collected in the United States, Italy and Spain.

Under the authors' procedure: The authors estimated nucleated cell counts from reference gene primer amplification. Measured with immunoSEQ multiplex PCR; TCRdb has only the in-frame clones, and not every one. V and J calls and clone size are copied from that table; D and trimming were computed from the DNA. Seen here are 150,000 to 200,000 clones, roughly 80% observed once, and the top ten hold 15% to 20%. The V gene's germline CDR1 is MNHEY and CDR2 SVGEGT. This CDR3 comprises 14 residues. V was trimmed by 2 bases and J by 4 bases, leaving 11 bases between them. Only a few counts were recorded for this clone.

The sequencing input was peripheral blood. This TCR was recovered from a man in his fifties or sixties with active or convalescent COVID-19. This rearrangement joins TRBV6-2 or TRBV6-3 to TRBJ1-1; D perhaps matches TRBD1 (6 bases). The CDR3 protein is CASSYPGGRTEAFF. The CDR3 bases are TGTGCCAGCAGTTACCCGGGGGGGCGCACTGAAGCTTTCTTT.